This TCR beta chain derives from a study of CD8+ T cells in alopecia areata. Overall study findings and caveats: Baseline CD8+ expansion's link to response remains uncertain, as there was one nonresponder. Scalp samples also yield sequences from resident alphabeta T cells of normal skin.

The sequencing template was cDNA reverse transcribed from extracted RNA. Sequenced by immunoSEQ multiplex PCR; TCRdb stores in-frame clones only, minus some. Found here are roughly 190,000 clones, 60% to 70% of them singletons; the top ten hold about 0.69%. CDR1 SQVTM and CDR2 ANQGSEA come from the germline V gene. The trim removed 1 base at V and 3 bases at J, leaving 6 bases unmatched. The CDR3 extends over 16 amino acids. As regards this clone: Its antigen is as yet unknown.

Treatment defined: oral pan-JAK inhibitor, 5-10 mg twice daily. This TCR was recovered from a human donor with alopecia areata. V gene TRBV29-1 combines with J gene TRBJ2-6; 7 nucleotides match TRBD2. The material was CD4+ T cells sorted from blood, obtained at week 4, from a patient treated with tofacitinib. This CDR3 is CSVEVRGGGGANVLTF. The DNA for the CDR3 is TGCAGCGTTGAAGTCCGCGGGGGAGGTGGGGCCAACGTCCTGACTTTC.